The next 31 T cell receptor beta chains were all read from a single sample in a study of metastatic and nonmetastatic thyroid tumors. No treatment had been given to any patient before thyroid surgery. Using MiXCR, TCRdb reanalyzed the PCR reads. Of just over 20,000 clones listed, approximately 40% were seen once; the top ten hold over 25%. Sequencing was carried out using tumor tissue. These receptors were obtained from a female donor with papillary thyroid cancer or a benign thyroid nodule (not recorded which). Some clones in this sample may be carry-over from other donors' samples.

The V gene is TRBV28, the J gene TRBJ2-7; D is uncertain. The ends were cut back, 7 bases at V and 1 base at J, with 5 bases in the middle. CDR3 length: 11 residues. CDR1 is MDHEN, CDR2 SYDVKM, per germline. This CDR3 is CASTRSYEQYF. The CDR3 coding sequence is TGTGCCAGCACCCGATCCTACGAGCAGTACTTC.

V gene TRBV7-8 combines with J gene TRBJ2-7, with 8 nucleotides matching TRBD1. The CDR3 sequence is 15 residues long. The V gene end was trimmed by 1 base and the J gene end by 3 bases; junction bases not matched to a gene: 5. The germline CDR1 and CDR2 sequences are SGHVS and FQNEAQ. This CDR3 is CASSLGTGRSYEQYF. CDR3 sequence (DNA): TGTGCCAGCAGCTTAGGGACAGGGCGAAGCTACGAGCAGTACTTC.

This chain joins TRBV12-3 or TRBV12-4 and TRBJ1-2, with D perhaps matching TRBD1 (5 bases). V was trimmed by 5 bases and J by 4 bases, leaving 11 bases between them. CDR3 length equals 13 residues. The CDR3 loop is CASSMQGSYGYTF. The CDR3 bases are TGTGCCAGCAGTATGCAGGGAAGCTATGGCTACACCTTC.

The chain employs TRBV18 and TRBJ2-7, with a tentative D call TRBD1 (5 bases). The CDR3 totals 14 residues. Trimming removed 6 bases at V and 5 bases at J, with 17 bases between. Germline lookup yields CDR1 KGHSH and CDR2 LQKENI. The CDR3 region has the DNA TGTGCCAGCTCTCCATATAGGGGTTCGGACGAGCAGTACTTC. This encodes CASSPYRGSDEQYF.

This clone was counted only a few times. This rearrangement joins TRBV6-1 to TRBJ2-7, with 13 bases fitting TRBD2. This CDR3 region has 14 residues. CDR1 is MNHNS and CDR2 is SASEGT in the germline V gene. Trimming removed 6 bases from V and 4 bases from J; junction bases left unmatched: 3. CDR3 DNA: TGTGCCAGCAGACGACTAGCGGGAGGTTACGAGCAGTACTTC. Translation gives CASRRLAGGYEQYF.

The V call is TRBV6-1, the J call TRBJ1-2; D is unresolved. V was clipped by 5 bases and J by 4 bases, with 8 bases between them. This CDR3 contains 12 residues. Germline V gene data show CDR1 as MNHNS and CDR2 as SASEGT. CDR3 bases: TGTGCCAGCAGTCCCATGAGCTATGGCTACACCTTC. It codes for CASSPMSYGYTF.

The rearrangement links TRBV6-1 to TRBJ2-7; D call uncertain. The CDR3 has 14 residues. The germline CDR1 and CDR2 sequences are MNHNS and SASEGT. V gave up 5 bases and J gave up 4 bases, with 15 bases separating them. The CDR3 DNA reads TGTGCCAGCAGTTCTTACGACGGATTTTACGAGCAGTACTTC. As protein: CASSSYDGFYEQYF.

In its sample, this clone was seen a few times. The CDR3 bases are TGTGCCAGCGGATACAATGAGCAGTTCTTC. Amino acids: CASGYNEQFF. The chain employs TRBV27 and TRBJ2-1, with D unresolved. The germline CDR1 and CDR2 sequences are MNHEY and SMNVEV (reference sequence). Trimming removed 8 bases from V and 4 bases from J, with 3 bases in between. CDR3 length: 10 residues.

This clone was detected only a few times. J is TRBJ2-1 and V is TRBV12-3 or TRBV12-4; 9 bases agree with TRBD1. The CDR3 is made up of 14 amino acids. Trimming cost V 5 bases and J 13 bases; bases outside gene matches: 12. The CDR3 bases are TGTGCCAGCAGTCCCTCCGGGACAGGGAGTGATCAGTTCTTC. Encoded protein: CASSPSGTGSDQFF.

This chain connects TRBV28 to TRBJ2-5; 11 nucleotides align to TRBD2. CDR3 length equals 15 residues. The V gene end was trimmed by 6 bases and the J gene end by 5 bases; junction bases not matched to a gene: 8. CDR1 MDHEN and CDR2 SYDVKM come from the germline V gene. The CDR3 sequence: CASSSSGRLVETQYF. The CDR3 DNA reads TGTGCCAGCAGCTCTAGCGGGAGGCTAGTTGAGACCCAGTACTTC.

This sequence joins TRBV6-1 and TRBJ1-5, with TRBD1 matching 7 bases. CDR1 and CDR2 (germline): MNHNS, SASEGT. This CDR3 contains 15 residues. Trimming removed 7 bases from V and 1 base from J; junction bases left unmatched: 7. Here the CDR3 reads CASKLTGWSNQPQHF. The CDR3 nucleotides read TGTGCCAGCAAATTGACAGGGTGGAGCAATCAGCCCCAGCATTTT.

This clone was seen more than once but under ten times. Written as DNA, the CDR3 is TGTGCCAGCAGTACTCGGGCAGGGGGCGCTTTCCCCTACGAGCAGTACTTC. Protein: CASSTRAGGAFPYEQYF. The chain carries TRBV6-2 or TRBV6-3 and TRBJ2-7; 8 bases match TRBD1. The V gene's germline CDR1 is MNHEY and CDR2 SVGEGT. Trimming took 5 bases from V and 2 from J; bases not matched to a gene: 14. There are 17 residues in the CDR3.

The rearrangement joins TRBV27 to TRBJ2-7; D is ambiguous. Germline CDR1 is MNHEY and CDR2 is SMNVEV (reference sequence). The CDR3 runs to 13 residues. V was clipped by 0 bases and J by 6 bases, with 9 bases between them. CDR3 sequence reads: CASSLSAHSEQYF. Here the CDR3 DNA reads TGTGCCAGCAGTTTATCGGCGCACTCCGAGCAGTACTTC.

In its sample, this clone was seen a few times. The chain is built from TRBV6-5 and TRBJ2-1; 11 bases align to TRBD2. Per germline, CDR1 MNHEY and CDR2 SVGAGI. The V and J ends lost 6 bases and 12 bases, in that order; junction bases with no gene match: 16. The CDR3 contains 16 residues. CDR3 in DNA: TGTGCCAGCAGAAACTCGGCTGGACTAGCGGGCAGGGGGCAGTTCTTC. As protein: CASRNSAGLAGRGQFF.

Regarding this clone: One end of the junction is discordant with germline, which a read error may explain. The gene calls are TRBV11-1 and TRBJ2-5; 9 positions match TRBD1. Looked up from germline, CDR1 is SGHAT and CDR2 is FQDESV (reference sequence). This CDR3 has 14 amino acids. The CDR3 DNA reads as TGCGCCAGCAGCTTAGGGACAGGGCGAGAGACCCAGTACTTC. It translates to CASSLGTGRETQYF.

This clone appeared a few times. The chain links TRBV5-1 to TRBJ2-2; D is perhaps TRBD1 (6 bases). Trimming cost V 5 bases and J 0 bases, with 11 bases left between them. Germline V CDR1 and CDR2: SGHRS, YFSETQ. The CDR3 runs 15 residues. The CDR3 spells CASRSGTTNTGELFF. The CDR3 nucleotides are TGCGCCAGCAGATCCGGGACAACGAACACCGGGGAGCTGTTTTTT.

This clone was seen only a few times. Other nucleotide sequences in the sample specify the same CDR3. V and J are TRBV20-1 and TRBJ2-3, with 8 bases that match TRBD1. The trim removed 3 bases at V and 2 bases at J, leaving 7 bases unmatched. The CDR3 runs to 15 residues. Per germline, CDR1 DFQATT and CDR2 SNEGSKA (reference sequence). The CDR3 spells CSARRRQGTTDTQYF. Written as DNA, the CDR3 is TGCAGTGCTAGGAGACGACAGGGGACCACAGATACGCAGTATTTT.

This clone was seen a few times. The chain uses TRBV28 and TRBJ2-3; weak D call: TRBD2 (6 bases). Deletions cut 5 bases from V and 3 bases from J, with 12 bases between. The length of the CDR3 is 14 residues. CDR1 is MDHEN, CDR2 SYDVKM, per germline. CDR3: CASSGAEGTDTQYF. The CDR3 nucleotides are TGTGCCAGCAGTGGGGCGGAGGGGACAGATACGCAGTATTTT.

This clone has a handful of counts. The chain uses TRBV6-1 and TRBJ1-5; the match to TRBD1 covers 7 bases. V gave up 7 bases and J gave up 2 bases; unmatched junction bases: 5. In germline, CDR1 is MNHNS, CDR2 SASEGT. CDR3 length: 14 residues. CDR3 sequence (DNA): TGTGCCAGCAATGGACAGGTCGGCAATCAGCCCCAGCATTTT. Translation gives CASNGQVGNQPQHF.

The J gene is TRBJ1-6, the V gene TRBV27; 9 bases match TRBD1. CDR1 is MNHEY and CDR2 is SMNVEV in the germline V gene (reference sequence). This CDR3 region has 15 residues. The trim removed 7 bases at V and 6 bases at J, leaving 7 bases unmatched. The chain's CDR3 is CASTAGTGSNSPLHF. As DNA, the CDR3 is TGTGCCAGCACCGCCGGGACAGGGAGTAATTCACCCCTCCACTTT.

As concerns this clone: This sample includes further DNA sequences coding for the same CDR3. This CDR3 reads CASSLAGGYTEAFF. The DNA for the CDR3 is TGCGCCAGCTCTCTGGCGGGGGGGTACACTGAAGCTTTCTTT. The V and J genes are TRBV5-1 and TRBJ1-1, with a weak D call TRBD1 (5 bases). This CDR3 has 14 amino acids. The germline CDR1 and CDR2 sequences are SGHRS and YFSETQ. V gave up 7 bases and J gave up 3 bases, with 16 bases separating them.

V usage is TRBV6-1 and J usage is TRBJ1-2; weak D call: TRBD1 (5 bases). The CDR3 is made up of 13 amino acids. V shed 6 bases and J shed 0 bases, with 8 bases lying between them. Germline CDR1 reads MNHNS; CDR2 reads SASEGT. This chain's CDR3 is CASSSGPNYGYTF. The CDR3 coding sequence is TGTGCCAGCAGCTCGGGGCCTAACTATGGCTACACCTTC.

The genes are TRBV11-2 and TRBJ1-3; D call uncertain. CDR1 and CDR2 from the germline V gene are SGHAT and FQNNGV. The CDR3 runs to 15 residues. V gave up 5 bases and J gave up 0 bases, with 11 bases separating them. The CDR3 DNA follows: TGTGCCAGCAGCGTCCAAAGGGACTCTGGAAACACCATATATTTT. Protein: CASSVQRDSGNTIYF.

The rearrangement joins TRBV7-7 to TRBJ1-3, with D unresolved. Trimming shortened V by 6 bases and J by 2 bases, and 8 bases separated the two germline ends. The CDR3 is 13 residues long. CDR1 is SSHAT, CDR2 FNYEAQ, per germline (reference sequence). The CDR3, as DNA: TGTGCCAGCAGTACCACCCCTGGAAACACCATATATTTT. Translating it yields CASSTTPGNTIYF.

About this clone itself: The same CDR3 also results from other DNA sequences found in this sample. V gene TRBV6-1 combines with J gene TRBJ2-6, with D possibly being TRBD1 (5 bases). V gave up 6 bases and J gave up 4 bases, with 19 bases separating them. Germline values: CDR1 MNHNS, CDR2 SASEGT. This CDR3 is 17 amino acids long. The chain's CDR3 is CASRLGQGSSGANVLTF. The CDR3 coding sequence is TGTGCCAGCAGACTGGGGCAGGGATCGTCCGGGGCCAACGTCCTGACTTTC.

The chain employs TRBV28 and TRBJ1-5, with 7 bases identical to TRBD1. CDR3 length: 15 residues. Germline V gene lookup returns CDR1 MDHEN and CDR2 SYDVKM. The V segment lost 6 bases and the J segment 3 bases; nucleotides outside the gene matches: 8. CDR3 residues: CASSRDRASNQPQHF. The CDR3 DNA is TGTGCCAGCAGCCGTGACAGGGCTTCCAATCAGCCCCAGCATTTT.

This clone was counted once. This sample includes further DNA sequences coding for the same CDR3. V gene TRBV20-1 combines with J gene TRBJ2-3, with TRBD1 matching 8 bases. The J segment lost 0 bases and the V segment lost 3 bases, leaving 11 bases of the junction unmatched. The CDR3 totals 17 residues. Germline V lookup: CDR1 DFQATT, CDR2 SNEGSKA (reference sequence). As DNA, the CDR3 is TGCAGTGCTAGGGACAGGGTGGGTCTTCTAAGCACAGATACGCAGTATTTT. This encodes CSARDRVGLLSTDTQYF.

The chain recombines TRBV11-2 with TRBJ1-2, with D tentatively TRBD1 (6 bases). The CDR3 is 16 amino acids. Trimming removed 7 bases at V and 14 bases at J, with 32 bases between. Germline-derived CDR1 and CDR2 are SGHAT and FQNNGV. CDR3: CASTTRPDSPPMANTF. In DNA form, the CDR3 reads TGTGCCAGCACCACTAGACCGGACAGCCCTCCTATGGCTAATACCTTC.

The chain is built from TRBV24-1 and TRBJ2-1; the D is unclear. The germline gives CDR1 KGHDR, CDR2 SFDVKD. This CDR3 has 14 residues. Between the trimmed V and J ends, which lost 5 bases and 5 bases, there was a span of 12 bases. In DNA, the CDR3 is TGTGCCACCAGTGGTGCCTCTTTGGACAATGAGCAGTTCTTC. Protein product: CATSGASLDNEQFF.

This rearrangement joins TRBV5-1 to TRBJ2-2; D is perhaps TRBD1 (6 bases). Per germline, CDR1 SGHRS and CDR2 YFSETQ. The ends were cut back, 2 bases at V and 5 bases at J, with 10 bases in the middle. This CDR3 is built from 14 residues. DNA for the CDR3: TGCGCCAGCAGCTTACGGACAGATACCGGGGAGCTGTTTTTT. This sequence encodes CASSLRTDTGELFF.

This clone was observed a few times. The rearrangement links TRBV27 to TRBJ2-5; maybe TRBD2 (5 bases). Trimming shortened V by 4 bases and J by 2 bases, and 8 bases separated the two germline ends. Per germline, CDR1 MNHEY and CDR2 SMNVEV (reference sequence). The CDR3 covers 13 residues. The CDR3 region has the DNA TGTGCCAGCAGTTGGACTCAACAAGAGACCCAGTACTTC. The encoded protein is CASSWTQQETQYF.